Sequencing of this T cell receptor (beta chain) was carried out in a study of OX40 agonist ivuxolimab in advanced cancers. The wider study: Patients assigned to dose escalation were diagnosed with hepatocellular carcinoma, melanoma, renal cell or head and neck cancer.

CDR3 length: 15 residues. The ends were cut back, 2 bases at V and 0 bases at J, with 8 bases in the middle. In germline, CDR1 is KGHSH, CDR2 LQKENI. Whole-study results and caveats: At doses 0.1 to 3.0 mg/kg, CD4+ and CD8+ clones expanded. Partial responders treated at 0.1-3.0 mg/kg exhibited clonal expansion among the lowest measured.

Comment on this clone: As yet, its antigen is unknown.

Sequencing used immunoSEQ multiplex PCR; TCRdb keeps in-frame clones, though not all of them. This sample yields roughly 97,000 clones, of which roughly 90% are seen a single time; roughly 0.79% belongs to the top ten. This receptor was identified in an adult with an advanced solid tumor such as melanoma, head and neck, liver or kidney cancer. The V gene is TRBV18, the J gene TRBJ1-3; no definite D call. This sample comprised CD4+ or CD8+ T cells sorted from blood, obtained in a trial of the OX40 agonist ivuxolimab. The CDR3: CASSPARSSGNTIYF. CDR3 coding DNA: TGTGCCAGCTCACCAGCCCGCAGCTCTGGAAACACCATATATTTT.